A selection of T cell receptor beta chains follows, all from one sample in a study of T cell responses to AZD1222 COVID-19 vaccine. Some clones are missing from TCRdb's copy, which holds only in-frame ones; the method was immunoSEQ multiplex PCR. The repertoire includes around 150,000 clones, 90% of them detected once, and roughly 3.6% sits in the top ten. The specimen was peripheral blood, collected on day 0 of AZD1222 vaccination. Receptors originate from an adult in good health. Each CDR3 is given with its conserved first and last residue.

>TRBV11-3|TRBJ2-3
CASSLRALAITDTQYF
>TRBV11-2|TRBJ1-1
CASSLRILGSGGKAFF
>TRBV6-1|TRBJ1-2
CASSEGRDRAGYTF
>TRBV5-1|TRBJ2-5
CASSLGGGDQETQYF
>TRBV7-9|TRBJ1-1
CASSLALTGLHTEAFF
>TRBV6-5|TRBJ1-5
CAASKGAGGVEPQHF
>TRBV5-1|TRBJ1-1
CASSLVEGLWDGQNTEAFF
>TRBV5-1|TRBJ1-1
CASSFVEGSATEAFF
>TRBV19|TRBJ1-2
CASSPGQAFYGYTF
>TRBV5-1|TRBJ1-2
CASSADNYGYTF
>TRBV11-3|TRBJ1-1
CASSLGVRRENTEAFF
>TRBV24-1|TRBJ2-4
CATSDLTSGRYF
>TRBV6-2/TRBV6-3|TRBJ2-1
CASSYSEEGYNEQFF
>TRBV21-1|TRBJ2-2
CASSKPGGDTGELFF
>TRBV7-2|TRBJ1-3
CASSQDRGPGNTIYF
>TRBV3-1/TRBV3-2|TRBJ1-2
CASSHARAEDGYTF
>TRBV7-2|TRBJ2-7
CASSLEWGYGEQYF
>TRBV19|TRBJ1-5
CASSVITGNSNQPQHF
>TRBV6-5|TRBJ2-7
CASSYSVQYEQYF
>TRBV27|TRBJ2-7
CASSSTGLGEQYF
>TRBV6-5|TRBJ2-1
CASSPIAGAGNEQFF
>TRBV11-2|TRBJ1-1
CASSPGLGQGAPEAFF
>TRBV11-3|.
CASSPPWGNTIYF
>TRBV4-2|TRBJ1-6
CASSQVQGTYNSPLHF
>TRBV21-1|TRBJ2-6
CASKLEGGKGLSGANVLTF
>TRBV11-3|TRBJ2-2
CAGTGTEGNTGELFF
>TRBV6-1|TRBJ1-2
CASSDIQGYYGYTF
>TRBV10-3|TRBJ1-1
CAISGRHPNTEAFF
>TRBV9|TRBJ2-1
CASSVDAGGGNEQFF
>TRBV7-6|TRBJ2-7
CASSPTSGRHYEQYF
>TRBV11-2|TRBJ2-7
CASSQIRETSRGEQYF
>TRBV3-1/TRBV3-2|TRBJ1-1
CASSQTGHDTEAFF
>TRBV30|TRBJ2-2
CAWKEGGEAGELFF
>TRBV30|TRBJ1-4
CAWSVGTGDEKLFF
>TRBV7-2|TRBJ1-5
CASSLAQGNSNQPQHF
>TRBV5-1|TRBJ2-5
CASSEGLAEETQYF
>TRBV19|TRBJ1-3
CASSIGLSTGNTIYF
>TRBV29-1|TRBJ2-1
CSVAAGTRDNEQFF
>TRBV4-3|TRBJ2-2
CASSQDRWGQGSAGELFF
>TRBV4-2|TRBJ1-6
CASSQEEVWSSYNSPLHF
>TRBV4-1|TRBJ2-1
CASSQEGGTRLAGGPYQFF
>TRBV14|TRBJ2-7
CASSQEGTGPYEQYF
>TRBV15|TRBJ2-1
CATSRDLAGPDEQFF
>TRBV27|TRBJ1-4
CASSSPGQPNEKLFF
>TRBV4-3|TRBJ2-5
CASSQDKGRTQYF
>TRBV19|TRBJ2-7
CASSIRGLANEQYF
>TRBV6-6|TRBJ1-6
CASRGGPVGSPLHF
>TRBV27|TRBJ2-5
CASSGGGLQTQYF